The 17 T cell receptor beta chains below all came from one sample that was sequenced in a study of blood T cell repertoires in COVID-19. TCRdb's table, derived via immunoSEQ multiplex PCR, lists solely in-frame clones and lacks some. The repertoire holds 250,000 or so clones, with approximately 88% as singletons. Sequencing used PBMCs or T cells enriched from blood (not recorded which). The receptor source for this set is a woman in her 30s who had been exposed to COVID-19.

The chain has TRBV3-1 (or the pseudogene TRBV3-2) and TRBJ2-1, with 9 positions matching TRBD2. The CDR3 length is 13 residues. Germline V lookup: CDR1 LGHDT, CDR2 YNNKEL (reference sequence). Trimming cost V 3 bases and J 9 bases; bases outside gene matches: 3. DNA of the CDR3: TGTGCCAGCAGCCAGCGGGAGGGCCCTGAGCAGTTCTTC. This codes for CASSQREGPEQFF.

The rearrangement links TRBV16 to TRBJ2-2; 7 bases align to TRBD1. The CDR3 runs to 15 residues. V was clipped by 2 bases and J by 5 bases; unmatched bases: 5. The germline gives CDR1 KGHSY, CDR2 FQNENV. The CDR3 DNA sequence: TGTGCCAGCAGCCAAGCACAGGGGAGTACCGGGGAGCTGTTTTTT. Its translation is CASSQAQGSTGELFF. The entire variable domain, with the rest obtained from reference TRBV16 and TRBJ2-2, is as follows: GEEVAQTPKHLVRGEGQKAKLYCAPIKGHSYVFWYQQVLKNEFKFLISFQNENVFDETGMPKERFSAKCLPNSPCSLEIQATKLEDSAVYFCASSQAQGSTGELFFGEGSRLTVL.

This rearrangement joins TRBV10-3 to TRBJ1-1, with no clear D. This CDR3 comprises 15 residues. V was pared by 0 bases and J by 0 bases, with 8 bases between. Germline values: CDR1 ENHRY, CDR2 SYGVKD. This chain's CDR3 is CAISESRLMNTEAFF. The CDR3 DNA reads as TGTGCCATCAGTGAGTCGAGGTTAATGAACACTGAAGCTTTCTTT.

V is TRBV6-5 and J is TRBJ1-2, with 7 bases that match TRBD1. The CDR3 is 15 residues long. CDR1 MNHEY and CDR2 SVGAGI come from the germline V gene. Trimming removed 1 base from V and 4 bases from J; junction bases left unmatched: 6. The DNA of the CDR3 is TGTGCCAGCAGTTACTACCCGGGACAGAGCTATGGCTACACCTTC. Encoded protein: CASSYYPGQSYGYTF.

The chain has TRBV11-2 and TRBJ2-1; maybe TRBD2 (6 bases). The CDR3 has 15 residues. V lost 4 bases, J lost 4 bases, and 14 bases lay in between. Germline CDR1 and CDR2: SGHAT and FQNNGV. CDR3 bases: TGTGCCAGCAGCTCTCAGCCGGGGGAATACAATGAGCAGTTCTTC. It specifies CASSSQPGEYNEQFF.

This chain uses TRBV7-2 with TRBJ1-2, with D maybe TRBD1 (6 bases). V lost 2 bases, J lost 3 bases, and 10 bases lay in between. CDR1 is SGHTA and CDR2 is FQGNSA in the germline V gene. CDR3 size: 14 residues. Here the CDR3 reads CASSLSSGDYGYTF. Written as DNA, the CDR3 is TGTGCCAGCAGCTTATCGTCAGGGGACTATGGCTACACCTTC.

The V call is TRBV2, the J call TRBJ2-1, with TRBD2 matching 7 bases. CDR1 is SNHLY and CDR2 is FYNNEI in the germline V gene. The V and J ends lost 8 bases and 5 bases, in that order; junction bases with no gene match: 6. CDR3 length: 13 amino acids. For the CDR3, the DNA is TGTGCCAGCCGCCGGGACTACAACAATGAGCAGTTCTTC. Its protein is CASRRDYNNEQFF.

The chain couples TRBV9 to TRBJ2-2, with 11 bases matching TRBD1. CDR3 length: 18 amino acids. The germline V gene has CDR1 SGDLS and CDR2 YYNGEE. J was trimmed by 4 bases and V by 4 bases; bases with no gene match: 12. CDR3 bases: TGTGCCAGCAGCCATCCCGGAGGACAGGGGGCACGCACCGGGGAGCTGTTTTTT. Translating it yields CASSHPGGQGARTGELFF.

The rearrangement links TRBV7-9 to TRBJ2-3; 8 bases are a match to TRBD2. The V gene's germline CDR1 is SEHNR and CDR2 FQNEAQ (reference sequence). The CDR3 covers 14 residues. Trimming took 5 bases from V and 3 from J; bases not matched to a gene: 4. This CDR3 is CASSQRELTDTQYF. The CDR3 coding sequence is TGTGCCAGCAGCCAGCGGGAGCTGACAGATACGCAGTATTTT. Combining the CDR3 with reference TRBV7-9 and TRBJ2-3 gives the whole variable domain DTGVSQNPRHKITKRGQNVTFRCDPISEHNRLYWYRQTLGQGPEFLTYFQNEAQLEKSRLLSDRFSAERPKGSFSTLEIQRTEQGDSAMYLCASSQRELTDTQYFGPGTRLTVL.

This clone was seen only a few times. The chain couples TRBV10-3 to TRBJ2-7; D not resolved. Trimming shortened V by 3 bases and J by 3 bases, and 6 bases separated the two germline ends. CDR1 and CDR2 (germline): ENHRY, SYGVKD. The CDR3 is 12 residues long. The CDR3 spells CAISDRSYEQYF. CDR3 nucleotides: TGTGCCATCAGTGATCGCAGCTACGAGCAGTACTTC.

Comments on this clone: Sequence at one end of the junction differs from germline and may be a read error. This specimen includes other DNA sequences encoding the same CDR3. V is TRBV5-1 and J is TRBJ1-5; D gene ambiguous. The CDR3 runs to 15 residues. Looked up from germline, CDR1 is SGHRS and CDR2 is YFSETQ. The CDR3 here is CASSLDGHSNQPQHF. The CDR3 region has the DNA TGCGCCAGCAGTTTGGACGGTCATAGCAATCAGCCCCAGCATTTT.

This clone was found many times. V is TRBV2 and J is TRBJ2-1; D gene ambiguous. Germline V gives CDR1 SNHLY, CDR2 FYNNEI. V was pared by 4 bases and J by 7 bases, with 5 bases between. This CDR3 is 11 amino acids long. Here the CDR3 reads CASSVENEQFF. CDR3 DNA sequence: TGTGCCAGCAGTGTCGAGAATGAGCAGTTCTTC. The whole variable domain, filled in from reference TRBV2 and TRBJ2-1, reads EPEVTQTPSHQVTQMGQEVILRCVPISNHLYFYWYRQILGQKVEFLVSFYNNEISEKSEIFDDQFSVERPDGSNFTLKIRSTKLEDSAMYFCASSVENEQFFGPGTRLTVL.

The V call is TRBV6-5, the J call TRBJ2-7; the D gene is possibly TRBD1 (5 bases). Trimming cost V 2 bases and J 2 bases, with 7 bases left between them. Germline V gene lookup returns CDR1 MNHEY and CDR2 SVGAGI. The CDR3 length is 13 residues. The CDR3 DNA sequence: TGTGCCAGCAGTTACGACAGACCCTACGAGCAGTACTTC. Protein product: CASSYDRPYEQYF.

The genes are TRBV7-6 and TRBJ2-7; D gene ambiguous. The CDR3 totals 17 residues. Germline CDR1 is SGHVS and CDR2 is FNYEAQ. Trimming took 5 bases from V and 0 from J, leaving 20 bases between them. The CDR3 protein is CASSPQVSTGSSYEQYF. The CDR3 region has the DNA TGTGCCAGCAGCCCGCAAGTGTCGACGGGTAGCTCCTACGAGCAGTACTTC.

J is TRBJ2-7 and V is TRBV13; no firm D call. The ends were cut back, 0 bases at V and 6 bases at J, with 9 bases in the middle. The germline V gene encodes CDR1 PRHDT and CDR2 FYEKMQ (reference sequence). The CDR3 has 13 amino acids. CDR3 sequence (DNA): TGTGCCAGCAGCTTAGGGATCGGTTTCGAGCAGTACTTC. Amino acids: CASSLGIGFEQYF.

V gene TRBV3-1 (or the pseudogene TRBV3-2) combines with J gene TRBJ2-7, with a tentative D call TRBD1 (5 bases). Trimming left V 2 bases short and J 3 bases short, with 14 bases between. CDR3 length: 15 residues. CDR1 and CDR2 (germline): LGHDT, YNNKEL (reference sequence). The CDR3 bases are TGTGCCAGCAGCCAACTGCCCGACAGTCGCTACGAGCAGTACTTC. Its translation is CASSQLPDSRYEQYF.

V usage is TRBV19 and J usage is TRBJ2-2; 11 nucleotides align to TRBD1. The CDR3 sequence is 14 residues long. Germline CDR1 reads LNHDA; CDR2 reads SQIVND (reference sequence). Trimming took 7 bases from V and 6 from J; bases not matched to a gene: 4. The CDR3 sequence: CASTGTGGAGELFF. CDR3 DNA sequence: TGTGCCAGTACTGGGACAGGGGGTGCCGGGGAGCTGTTTTTT.